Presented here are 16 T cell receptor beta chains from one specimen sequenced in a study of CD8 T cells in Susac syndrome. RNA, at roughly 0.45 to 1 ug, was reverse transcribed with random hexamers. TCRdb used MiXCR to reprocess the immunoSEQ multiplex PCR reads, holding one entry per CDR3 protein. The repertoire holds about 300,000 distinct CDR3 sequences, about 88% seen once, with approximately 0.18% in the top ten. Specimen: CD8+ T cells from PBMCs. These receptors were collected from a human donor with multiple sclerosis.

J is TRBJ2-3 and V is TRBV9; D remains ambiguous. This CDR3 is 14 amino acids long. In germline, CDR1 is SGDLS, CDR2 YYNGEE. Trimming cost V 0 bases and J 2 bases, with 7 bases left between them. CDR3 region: CASSVETYTDTQYF. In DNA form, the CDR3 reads TGTGCCAGCAGCGTAGAAACCTACACAGATACGCAGTATTTT.

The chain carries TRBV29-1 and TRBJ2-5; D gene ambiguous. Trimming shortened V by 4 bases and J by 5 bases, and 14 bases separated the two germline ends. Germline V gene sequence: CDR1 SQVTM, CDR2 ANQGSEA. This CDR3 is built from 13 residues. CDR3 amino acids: CSVVEASRETQYF. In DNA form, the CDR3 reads TGCAGCGTTGTAGAGGCTAGTCGGGAGACCCAGTACTTC.

This chain's CDR3 is CASSQADRAEQYF. Here the CDR3 DNA reads TGTGCCAGCAGCCAAGCGGACAGGGCCGAGCAGTACTTC. The rearrangement uses TRBV14 and TRBJ2-7; TRBD1 agrees at 8 bases. The CDR3 is 13 residues long. Germline V lookup: CDR1 SGHDN, CDR2 FVKESK. Trimming removed 1 base from V and 6 bases from J; junction bases left unmatched: 2.

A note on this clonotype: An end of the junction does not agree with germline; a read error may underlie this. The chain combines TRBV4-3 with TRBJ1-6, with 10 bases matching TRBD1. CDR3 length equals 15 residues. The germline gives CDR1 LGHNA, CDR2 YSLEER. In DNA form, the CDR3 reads TGCGCCAGCAGCCAACCCGGGACAGGGGATTCGCCCCTCCACTTT. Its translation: CASSQPGTGDSPLHF.

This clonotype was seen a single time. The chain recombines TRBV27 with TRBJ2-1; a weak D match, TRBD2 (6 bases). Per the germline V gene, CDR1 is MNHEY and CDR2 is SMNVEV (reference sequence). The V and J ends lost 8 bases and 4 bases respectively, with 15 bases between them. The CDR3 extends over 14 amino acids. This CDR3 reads CASSQGGPYNEQFF. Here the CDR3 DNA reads TGTGCCAGCTCCCAAGGAGGGCCGTACAATGAGCAGTTCTTC.

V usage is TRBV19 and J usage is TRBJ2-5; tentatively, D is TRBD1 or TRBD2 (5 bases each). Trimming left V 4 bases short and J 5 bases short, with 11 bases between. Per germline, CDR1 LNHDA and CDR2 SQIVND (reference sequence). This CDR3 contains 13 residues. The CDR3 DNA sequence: TGTGCCAGTAGTACTCAGGGAGTTGAGACCCAGTACTTC. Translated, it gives CASSTQGVETQYF.

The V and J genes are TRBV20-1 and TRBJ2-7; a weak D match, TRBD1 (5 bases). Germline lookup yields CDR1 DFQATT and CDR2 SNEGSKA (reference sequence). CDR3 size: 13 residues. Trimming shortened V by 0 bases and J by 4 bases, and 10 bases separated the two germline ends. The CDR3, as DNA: TGCAGTGCTAGAGATCCCGACAGATACGAGCAGTACTTC. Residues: CSARDPDRYEQYF.

The CDR3 reads CASSMNGVNTEAFF. The CDR3 DNA reads as TGTGCCAGTAGTATGAATGGAGTGAACACTGAAGCTTTCTTT. The chain combines TRBV19 with TRBJ1-1; no firm D call. The CDR3 is 14 residues long. Germline CDR1 LNHDA, CDR2 SQIVND (reference sequence). Trimming took 3 bases from V and 0 from J, leaving 8 bases between them. Full variable domain (remainder filled in from reference TRBV19 and TRBJ1-1): DGGITQSPKYLFRKEGQNVTLSCEQNLNHDAMYWYRQDPGQGLRLIYYSQIVNDFQKGDIAEGYSVSREKKESFPLTVTSAQKNPTAFYLCASSMNGVNTEAFFGQGTRLTVV.

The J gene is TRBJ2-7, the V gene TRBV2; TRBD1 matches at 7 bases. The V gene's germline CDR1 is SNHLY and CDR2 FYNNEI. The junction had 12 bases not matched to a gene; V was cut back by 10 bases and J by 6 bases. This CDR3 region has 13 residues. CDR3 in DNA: TGTGCCACCTTGACAGGGAAGTCAGGCGAGCAGTACTTC. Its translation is CATLTGKSGEQYF. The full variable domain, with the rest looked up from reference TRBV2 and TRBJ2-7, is EPEVTQTPSHQVTQMGQEVILRCVPISNHLYFYWYRQILGQKVEFLVSFYNNEISEKSEIFDDQFSVERPDGSNFTLKIRSTKLEDSAMYFCATLTGKSGEQYFGPGTRLTVT.

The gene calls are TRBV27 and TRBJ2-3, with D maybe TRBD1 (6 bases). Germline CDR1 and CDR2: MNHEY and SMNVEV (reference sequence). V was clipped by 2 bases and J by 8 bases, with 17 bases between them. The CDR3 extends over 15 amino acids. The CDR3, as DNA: TGTGCCAGCAGTTTACAGACAGGTTTTGAGCGTACGCAGTATTTT. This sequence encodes CASSLQTGFERTQYF.

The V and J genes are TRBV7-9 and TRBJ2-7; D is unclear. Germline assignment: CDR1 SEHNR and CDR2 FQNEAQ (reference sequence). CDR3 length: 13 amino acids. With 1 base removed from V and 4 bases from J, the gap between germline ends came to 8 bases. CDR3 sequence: CASSLDGQYEQYF. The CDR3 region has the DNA TGTGCCAGCAGCTTAGATGGCCAGTACGAGCAGTACTTC.

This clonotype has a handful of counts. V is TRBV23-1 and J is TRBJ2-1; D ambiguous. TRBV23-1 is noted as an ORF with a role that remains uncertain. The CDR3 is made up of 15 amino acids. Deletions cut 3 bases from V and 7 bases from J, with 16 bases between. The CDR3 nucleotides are TGCGCCAGCAGTCAGGGTACGGGCGGTCCTAATGAGCAGTTCTTC. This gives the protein CASSQGTGGPNEQFF.

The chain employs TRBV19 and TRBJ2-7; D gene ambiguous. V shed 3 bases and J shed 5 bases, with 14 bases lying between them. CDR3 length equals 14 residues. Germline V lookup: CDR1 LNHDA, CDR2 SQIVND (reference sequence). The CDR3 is CASSILGAGDEQYF. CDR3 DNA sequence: TGTGCCAGTAGTATTTTAGGTGCTGGAGACGAGCAGTACTTC.

As DNA, the CDR3 is TGCGCCAGCAGCCTTAGCGGGTTAATGGACACTGAAGCTTTCTTT. Protein: CASSLSGLMDTEAFF. This chain joins TRBV4-3 and TRBJ1-1; D is undetermined. V was trimmed by 4 bases and J by 3 bases, leaving 15 bases between them. Germline CDR1 is LGHNA and CDR2 is YSLEER. The CDR3 has 15 residues.

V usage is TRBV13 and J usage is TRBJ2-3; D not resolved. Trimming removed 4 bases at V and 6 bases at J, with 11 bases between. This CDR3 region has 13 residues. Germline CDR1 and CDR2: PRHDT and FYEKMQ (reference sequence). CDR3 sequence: CASSSALRDTQYF. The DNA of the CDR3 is TGTGCCAGCAGCTCCGCCCTTAGGGATACGCAGTATTTT.

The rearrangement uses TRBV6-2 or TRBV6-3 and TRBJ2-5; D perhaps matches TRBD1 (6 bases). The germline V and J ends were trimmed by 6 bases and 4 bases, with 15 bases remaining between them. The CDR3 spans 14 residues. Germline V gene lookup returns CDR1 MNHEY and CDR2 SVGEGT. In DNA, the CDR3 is TGTGCCAGCAGCCGCAACAGGGTGGGAGAGACCCAGTACTTC. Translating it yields CASSRNRVGETQYF.